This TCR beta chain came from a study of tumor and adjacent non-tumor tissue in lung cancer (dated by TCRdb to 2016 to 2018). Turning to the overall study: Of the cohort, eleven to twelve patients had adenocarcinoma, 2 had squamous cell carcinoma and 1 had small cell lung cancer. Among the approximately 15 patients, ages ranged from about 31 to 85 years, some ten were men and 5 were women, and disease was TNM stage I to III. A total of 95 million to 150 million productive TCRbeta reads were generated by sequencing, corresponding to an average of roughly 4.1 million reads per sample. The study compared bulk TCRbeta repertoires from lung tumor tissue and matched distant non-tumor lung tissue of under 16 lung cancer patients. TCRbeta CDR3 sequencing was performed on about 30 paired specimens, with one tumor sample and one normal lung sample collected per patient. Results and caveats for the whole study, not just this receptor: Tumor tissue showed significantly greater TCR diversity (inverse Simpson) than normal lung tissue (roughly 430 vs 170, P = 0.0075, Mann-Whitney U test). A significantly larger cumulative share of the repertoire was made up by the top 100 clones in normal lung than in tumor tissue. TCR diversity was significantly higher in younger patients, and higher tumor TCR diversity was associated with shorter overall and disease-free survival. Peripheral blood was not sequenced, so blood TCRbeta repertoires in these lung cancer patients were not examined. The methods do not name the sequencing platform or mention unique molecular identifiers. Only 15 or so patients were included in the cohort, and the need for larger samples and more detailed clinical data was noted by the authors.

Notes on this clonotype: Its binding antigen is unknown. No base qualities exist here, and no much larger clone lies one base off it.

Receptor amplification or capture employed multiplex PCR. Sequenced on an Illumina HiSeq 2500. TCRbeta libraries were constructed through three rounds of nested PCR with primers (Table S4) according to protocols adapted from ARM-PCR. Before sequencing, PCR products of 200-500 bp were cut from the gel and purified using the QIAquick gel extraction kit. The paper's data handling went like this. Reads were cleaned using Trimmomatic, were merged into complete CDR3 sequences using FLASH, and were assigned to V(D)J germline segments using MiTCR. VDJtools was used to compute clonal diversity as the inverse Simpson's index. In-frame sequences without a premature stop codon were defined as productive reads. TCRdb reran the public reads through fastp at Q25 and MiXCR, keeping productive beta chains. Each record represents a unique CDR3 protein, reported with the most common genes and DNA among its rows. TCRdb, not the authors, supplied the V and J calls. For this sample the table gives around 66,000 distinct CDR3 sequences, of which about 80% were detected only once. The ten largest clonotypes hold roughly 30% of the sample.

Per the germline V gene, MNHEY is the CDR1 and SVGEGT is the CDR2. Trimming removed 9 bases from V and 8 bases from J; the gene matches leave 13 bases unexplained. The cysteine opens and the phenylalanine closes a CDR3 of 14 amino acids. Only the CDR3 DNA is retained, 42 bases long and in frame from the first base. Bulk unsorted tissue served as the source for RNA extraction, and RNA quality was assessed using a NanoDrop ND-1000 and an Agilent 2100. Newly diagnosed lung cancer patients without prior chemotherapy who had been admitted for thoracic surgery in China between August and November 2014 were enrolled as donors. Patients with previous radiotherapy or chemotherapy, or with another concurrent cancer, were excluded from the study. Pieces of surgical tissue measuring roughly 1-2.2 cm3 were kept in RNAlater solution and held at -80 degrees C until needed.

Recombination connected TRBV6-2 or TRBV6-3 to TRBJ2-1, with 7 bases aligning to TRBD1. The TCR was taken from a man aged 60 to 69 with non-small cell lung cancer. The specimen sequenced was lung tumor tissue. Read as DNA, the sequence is TGTGCCAGTAGTAGACAGGGCTCTTACGATGAGCAGTTCTTC. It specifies CASSRQGSYDEQFF.